Sequencing of this TCR beta chain was carried out in a study of OX40 agonist ivuxolimab in advanced cancers. Background on the study: Participants, 65% to 85% male, averaged roughly 60 years of age, ranging from roughly 20 to 80.

Blood specimens came from baseline, cycle 4 day 1, and cycle 7 day 1. Comments on this clone: Its antigen remains unknown.

General study findings and limits: Clones of CD4+ and CD8+ blood T cells grew by week 6 at doses of 0.1 to 3.0 mg/kg. Partial responders treated at 0.1-3.0 mg/kg exhibited clonal expansion among the lowest measured.

Trimming took off 4 bases at V and 2 bases at J, with 11 bases between the two ends. Germline V gene sequence: CDR1 MNHNS, CDR2 SASEGT. The CDR3 contains 14 residues. Method: immunoSEQ multiplex PCR; TCRdb's copy keeps in-frame clones and lacks some. The repertoire holds tens of thousands of clones, around 80% seen once, with 5% in the top ten. V and J are TRBV6-1 and TRBJ1-2; D uncertain. This material consisted of CD4+ or CD8+ T cells sorted from blood, taken in a trial of the OX40 agonist ivuxolimab. The TCR was taken from an adult with an advanced solid tumor such as melanoma, head and neck, liver or kidney cancer. The CDR3 region is CASSVNPENYGYTF. DNA of the CDR3: TGTGCCAGCAGTGTTAATCCGGAGAACTATGGCTACACCTTC.